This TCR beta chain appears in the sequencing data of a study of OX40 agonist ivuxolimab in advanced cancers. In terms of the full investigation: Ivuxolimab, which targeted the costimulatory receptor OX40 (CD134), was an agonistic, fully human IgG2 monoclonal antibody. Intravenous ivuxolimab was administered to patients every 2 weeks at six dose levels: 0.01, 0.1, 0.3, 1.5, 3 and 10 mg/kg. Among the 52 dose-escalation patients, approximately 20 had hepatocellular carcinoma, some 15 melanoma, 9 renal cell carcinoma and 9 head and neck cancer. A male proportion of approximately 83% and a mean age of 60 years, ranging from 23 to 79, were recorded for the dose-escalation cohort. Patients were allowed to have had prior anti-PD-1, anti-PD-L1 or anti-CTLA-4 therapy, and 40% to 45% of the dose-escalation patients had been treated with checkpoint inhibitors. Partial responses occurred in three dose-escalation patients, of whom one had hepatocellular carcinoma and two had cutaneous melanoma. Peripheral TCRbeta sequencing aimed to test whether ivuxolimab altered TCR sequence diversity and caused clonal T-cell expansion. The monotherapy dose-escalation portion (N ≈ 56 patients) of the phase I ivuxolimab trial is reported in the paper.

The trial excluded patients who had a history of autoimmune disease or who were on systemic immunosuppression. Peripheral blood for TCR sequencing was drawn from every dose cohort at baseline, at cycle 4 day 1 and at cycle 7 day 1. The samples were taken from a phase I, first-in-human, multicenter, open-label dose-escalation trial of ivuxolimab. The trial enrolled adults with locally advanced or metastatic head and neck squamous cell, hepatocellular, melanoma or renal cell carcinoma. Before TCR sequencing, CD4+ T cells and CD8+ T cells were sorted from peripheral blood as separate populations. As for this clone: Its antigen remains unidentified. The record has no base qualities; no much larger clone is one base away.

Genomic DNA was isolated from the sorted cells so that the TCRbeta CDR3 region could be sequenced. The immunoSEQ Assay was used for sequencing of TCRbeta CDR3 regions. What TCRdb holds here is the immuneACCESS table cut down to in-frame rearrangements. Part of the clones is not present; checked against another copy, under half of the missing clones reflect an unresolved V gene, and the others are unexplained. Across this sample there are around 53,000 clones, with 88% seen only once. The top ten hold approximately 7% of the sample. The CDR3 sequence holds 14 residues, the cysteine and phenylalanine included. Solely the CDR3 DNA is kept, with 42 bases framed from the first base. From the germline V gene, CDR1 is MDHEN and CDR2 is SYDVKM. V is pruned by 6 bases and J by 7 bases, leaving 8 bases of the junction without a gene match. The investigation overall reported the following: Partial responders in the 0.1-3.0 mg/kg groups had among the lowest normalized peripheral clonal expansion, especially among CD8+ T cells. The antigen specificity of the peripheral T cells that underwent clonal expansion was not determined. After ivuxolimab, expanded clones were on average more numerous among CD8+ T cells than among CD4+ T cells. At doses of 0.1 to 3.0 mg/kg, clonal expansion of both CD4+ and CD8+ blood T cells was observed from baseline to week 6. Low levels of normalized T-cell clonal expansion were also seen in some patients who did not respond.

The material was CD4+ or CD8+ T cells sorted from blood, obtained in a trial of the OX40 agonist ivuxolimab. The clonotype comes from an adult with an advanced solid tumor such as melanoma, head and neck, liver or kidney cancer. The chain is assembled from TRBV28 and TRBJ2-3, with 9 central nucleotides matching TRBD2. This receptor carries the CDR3 CASSRLADLNTQYF. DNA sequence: TGTGCCAGCAGCCGACTAGCGGACCTAAATACGCAGTATTTT. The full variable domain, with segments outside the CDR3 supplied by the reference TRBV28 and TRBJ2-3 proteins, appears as DVKVTQSSRYLVKRTGEKVFLECVQDMDHENMFWYRQDPGLGLRLIYFSYDVKMKEKGDIPEGYSVSREKKERFSLILESASTNQTSMYLCASSRLADLNTQYFGPGTRLTVL.